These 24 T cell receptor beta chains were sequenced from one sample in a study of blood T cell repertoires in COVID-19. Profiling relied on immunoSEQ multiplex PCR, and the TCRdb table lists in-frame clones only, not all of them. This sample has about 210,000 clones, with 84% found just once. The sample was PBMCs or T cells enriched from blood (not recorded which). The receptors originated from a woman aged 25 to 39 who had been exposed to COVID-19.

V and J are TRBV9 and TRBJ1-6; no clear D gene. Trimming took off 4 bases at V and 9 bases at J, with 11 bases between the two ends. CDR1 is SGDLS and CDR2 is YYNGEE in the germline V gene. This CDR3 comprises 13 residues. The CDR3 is CASSPEAGSPLHF. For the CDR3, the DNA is TGTGCCAGCAGCCCTGAAGCAGGTTCACCCCTCCACTTT.

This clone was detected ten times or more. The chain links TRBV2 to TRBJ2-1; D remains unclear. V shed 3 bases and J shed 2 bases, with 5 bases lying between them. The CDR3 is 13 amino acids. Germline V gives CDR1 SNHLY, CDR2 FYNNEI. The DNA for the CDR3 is TGTGCCAGCAGTGACACAGCCTACAATGAGCAGTTCTTC. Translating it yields CASSDTAYNEQFF.

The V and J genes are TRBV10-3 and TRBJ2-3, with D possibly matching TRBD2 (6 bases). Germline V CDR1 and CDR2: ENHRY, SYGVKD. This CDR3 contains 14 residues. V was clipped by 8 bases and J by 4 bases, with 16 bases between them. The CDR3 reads CAISWRAGPDTQYF. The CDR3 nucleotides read TGTGCCATCTCGTGGAGGGCAGGGCCAGATACGCAGTATTTT.

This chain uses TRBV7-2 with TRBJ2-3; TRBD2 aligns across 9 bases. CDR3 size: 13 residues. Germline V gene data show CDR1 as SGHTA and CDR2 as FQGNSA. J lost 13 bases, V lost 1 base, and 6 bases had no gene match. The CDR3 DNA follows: TGTGCCAGCAGCTTAGGGTTAGCGGGGGCGAAGTATTTT. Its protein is CASSLGLAGAKYF.

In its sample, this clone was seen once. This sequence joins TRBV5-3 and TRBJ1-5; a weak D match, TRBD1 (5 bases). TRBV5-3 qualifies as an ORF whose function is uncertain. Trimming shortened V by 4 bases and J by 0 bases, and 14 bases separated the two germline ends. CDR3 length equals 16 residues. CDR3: CARSRSTVYSNQPQHF. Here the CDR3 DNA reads TGTGCCAGAAGCAGATCGACAGTGTATAGCAATCAGCCCCAGCATTTT.

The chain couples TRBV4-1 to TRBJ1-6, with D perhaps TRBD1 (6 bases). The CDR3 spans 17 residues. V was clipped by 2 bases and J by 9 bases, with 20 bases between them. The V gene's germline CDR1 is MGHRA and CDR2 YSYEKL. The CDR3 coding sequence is TGCGCCAGCAGCCAATTCTTTACGGGGGGCGTAGGTTCACCCCTCCACTTT. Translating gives CASSQFFTGGVGSPLHF.

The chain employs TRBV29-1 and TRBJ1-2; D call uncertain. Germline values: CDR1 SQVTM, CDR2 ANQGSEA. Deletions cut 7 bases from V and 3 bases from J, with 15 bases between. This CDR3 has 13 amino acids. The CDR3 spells CSAAQNYDYGYTF. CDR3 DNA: TGCAGCGCCGCCCAAAACTACGACTATGGCTACACCTTC.

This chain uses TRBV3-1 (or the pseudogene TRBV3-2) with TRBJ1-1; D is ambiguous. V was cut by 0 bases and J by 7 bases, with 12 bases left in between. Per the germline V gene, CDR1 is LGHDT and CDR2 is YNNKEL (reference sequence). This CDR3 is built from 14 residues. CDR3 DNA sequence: TGTGCCAGCAGCCAAGATTCCCGGAGTCTTGAAGCTTTCTTT. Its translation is CASSQDSRSLEAFF.

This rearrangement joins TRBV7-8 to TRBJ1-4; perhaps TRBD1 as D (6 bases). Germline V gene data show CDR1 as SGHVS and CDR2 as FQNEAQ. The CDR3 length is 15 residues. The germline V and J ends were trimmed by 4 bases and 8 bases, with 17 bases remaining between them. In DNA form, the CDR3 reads TGTGCCAGCAGCTCACAAGGGACACGGACCGAAAAACTGTTTTTT. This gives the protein CASSSQGTRTEKLFF.

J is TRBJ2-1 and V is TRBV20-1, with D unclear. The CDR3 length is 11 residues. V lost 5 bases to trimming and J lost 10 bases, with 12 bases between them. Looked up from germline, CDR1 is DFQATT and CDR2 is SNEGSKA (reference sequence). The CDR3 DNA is TGCAGTGCTGCGGCCCCCGCCGAGCAGTTCTTC. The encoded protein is CSAAAPAEQFF.

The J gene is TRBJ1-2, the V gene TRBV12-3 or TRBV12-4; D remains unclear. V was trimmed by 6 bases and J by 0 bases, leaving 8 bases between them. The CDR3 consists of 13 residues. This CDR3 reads CASSRRANYGYTF. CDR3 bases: TGTGCCAGCAGCCGCCGGGCTAACTATGGCTACACCTTC.

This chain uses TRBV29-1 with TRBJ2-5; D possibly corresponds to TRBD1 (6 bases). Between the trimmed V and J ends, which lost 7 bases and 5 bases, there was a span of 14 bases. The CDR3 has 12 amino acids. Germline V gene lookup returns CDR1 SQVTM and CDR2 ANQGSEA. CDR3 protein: CSGGTGSETQYF. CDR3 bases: TGCAGCGGGGGAACAGGGAGTGAGACCCAGTACTTC.

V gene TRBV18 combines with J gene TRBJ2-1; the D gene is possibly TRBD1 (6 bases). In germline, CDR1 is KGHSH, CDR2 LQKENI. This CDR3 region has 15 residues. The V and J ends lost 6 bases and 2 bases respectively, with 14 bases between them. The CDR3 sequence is CASSRRDIAYNEQFF. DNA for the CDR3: TGTGCCAGCTCTCGCAGGGACATAGCCTACAATGAGCAGTTCTTC. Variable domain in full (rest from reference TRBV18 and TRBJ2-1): NAGVMQNPRHLVRRRGQEARLRCSPMKGHSHVYWYRQLPEEGLKFMVYLQKENIIDESGMPKERFSAEFPKEGPSILRIQQVVRGDSAAYFCASSRRDIAYNEQFFGPGTRLTVL.

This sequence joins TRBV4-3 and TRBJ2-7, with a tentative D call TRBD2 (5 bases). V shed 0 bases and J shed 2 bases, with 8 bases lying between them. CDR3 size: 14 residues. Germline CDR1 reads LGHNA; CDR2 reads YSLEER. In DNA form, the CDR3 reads TGCGCCAGCAGCCAAGATACGGGGACCTACGAGCAGTACTTC. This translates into CASSQDTGTYEQYF.

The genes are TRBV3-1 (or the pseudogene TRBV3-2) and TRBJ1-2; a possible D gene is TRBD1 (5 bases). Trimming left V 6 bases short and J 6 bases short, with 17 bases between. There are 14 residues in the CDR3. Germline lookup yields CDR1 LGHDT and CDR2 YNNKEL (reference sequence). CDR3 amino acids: CASSPGGGTDGYTF. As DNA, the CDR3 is TGTGCCAGCAGTCCCGGGGGAGGTACGGATGGCTACACCTTC.

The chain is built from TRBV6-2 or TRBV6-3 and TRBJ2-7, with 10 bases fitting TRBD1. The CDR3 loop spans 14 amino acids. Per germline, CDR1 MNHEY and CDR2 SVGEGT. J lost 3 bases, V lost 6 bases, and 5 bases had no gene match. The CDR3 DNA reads TGTGCCAGCAGGCCTGGGACAGGGGTCTACGAGCAGTACTTC. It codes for CASRPGTGVYEQYF.

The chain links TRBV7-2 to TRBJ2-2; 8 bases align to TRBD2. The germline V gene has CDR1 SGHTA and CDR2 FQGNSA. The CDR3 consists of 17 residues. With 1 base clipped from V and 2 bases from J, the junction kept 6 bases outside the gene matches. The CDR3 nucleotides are TGTGCCAGCAGCTTAGAAGCGGGGGCCATTAACACCGGGGAGCTGTTTTTT. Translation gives CASSLEAGAINTGELFF.

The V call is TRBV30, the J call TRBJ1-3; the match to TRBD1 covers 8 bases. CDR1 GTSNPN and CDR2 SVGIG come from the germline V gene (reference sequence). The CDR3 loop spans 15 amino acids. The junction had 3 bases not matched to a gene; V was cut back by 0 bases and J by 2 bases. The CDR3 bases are TGTGCCTGGAGTGTTGACAGGGGCGCTGGAAACACCATATATTTT. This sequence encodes CAWSVDRGAGNTIYF.

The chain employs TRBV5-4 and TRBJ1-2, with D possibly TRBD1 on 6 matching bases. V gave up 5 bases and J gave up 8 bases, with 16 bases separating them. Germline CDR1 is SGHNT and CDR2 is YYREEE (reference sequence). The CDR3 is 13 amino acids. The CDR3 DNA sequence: TGTGCCAGCAGTTATAAGGGAGGGACAGGCTACACCTTC. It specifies CASSYKGGTGYTF.

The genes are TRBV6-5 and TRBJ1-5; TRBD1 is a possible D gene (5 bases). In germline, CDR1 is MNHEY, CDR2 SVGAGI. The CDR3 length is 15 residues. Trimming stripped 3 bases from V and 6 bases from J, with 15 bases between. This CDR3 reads CASSYSTDGGQPQHF. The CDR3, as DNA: TGTGCCAGCAGTTATTCGACAGACGGGGGTCAGCCCCAGCATTTT.

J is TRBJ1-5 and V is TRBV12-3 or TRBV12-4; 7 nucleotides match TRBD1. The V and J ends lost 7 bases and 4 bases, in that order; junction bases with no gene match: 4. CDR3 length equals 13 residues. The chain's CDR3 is CASTQDRNQPQHF. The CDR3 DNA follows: TGTGCCAGCACCCAGGACAGGAATCAGCCCCAGCATTTT.

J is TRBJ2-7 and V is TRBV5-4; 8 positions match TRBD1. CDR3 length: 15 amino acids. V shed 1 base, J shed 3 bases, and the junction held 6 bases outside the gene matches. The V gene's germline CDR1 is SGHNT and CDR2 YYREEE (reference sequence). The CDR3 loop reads CASSLLDREFYEQYF. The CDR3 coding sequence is TGTGCCAGCAGCTTGTTGGACAGGGAATTCTACGAGCAGTACTTC.

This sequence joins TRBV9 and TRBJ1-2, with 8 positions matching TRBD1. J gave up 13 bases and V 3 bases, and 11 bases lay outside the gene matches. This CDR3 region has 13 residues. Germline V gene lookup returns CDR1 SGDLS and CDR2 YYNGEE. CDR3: CASSASGGPQRTF. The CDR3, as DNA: TGTGCCAGCAGCGCCTCAGGGGGCCCACAGCGCACCTTC.

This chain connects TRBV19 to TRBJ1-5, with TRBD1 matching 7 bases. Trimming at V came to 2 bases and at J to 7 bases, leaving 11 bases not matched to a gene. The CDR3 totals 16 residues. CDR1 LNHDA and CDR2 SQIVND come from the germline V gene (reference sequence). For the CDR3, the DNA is TGTGCCAGTAGTATAATCGGGGCAGGGGGGCTACAGCCCCAGCATTTT. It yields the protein CASSIIGAGGLQPQHF.